This T cell receptor (beta chain) was recorded in a study of T-cell memory formation after mild COVID-19. The V segment lost 0 bases and the J segment 4 bases; nucleotides outside the gene matches: 5. CDR1 and CDR2 (germline): LNHNV, YYDKDF (reference sequence). The CDR3 is 16 residues long. Comment on this clonotype: The antigen is not known.

Employing constant-segment primers, 5'RACE generated TCR alpha and TCR beta cDNA libraries bearing sample barcodes and UMIs. TCRdb re-called the 5' RACE reads through MiXCR, storing one row per CDR3 protein. There are hundreds of thousands of distinct CDR3 sequences in the sample; about a sixth occur only once, and about 22% lies in the top ten. The study, taken as a whole, reports: Day 15 to 85 contractors were CD4/CD8 balanced; later expanders leaned CD4+. Pre-infection memory carried some responding clones, suggesting that cross-reactive memory joined.

This chain links TRBV15 with TRBJ2-3; TRBD2 aligns across 9 bases. Sample: PBMCs or a T cell subset sorted from them (not recorded which). The clonotype comes from a man aged 18 to 30 who had mild COVID-19 (a few samples of this study predate the infection). Cell type and time point are not known. The CDR3 loop is CATSRDLAGRSDTQYF. In DNA, the CDR3 is TGTGCCACCAGCAGAGATCTAGCGGGGAGGTCAGATACGCAGTATTTT.